Shown below are 5 T cell receptor beta chains from a single sample sequenced in a study of T cells in Graves' hyperthyroidism and ophthalmopathy (dated by TCRdb to the late 2010s). Libraries were prepared through multiplex PCR. Sequencing was carried out with an Illumina HiSeq 2000. TCR beta CDR3 regions were amplified from RNA transcripts. The first round of RT-PCR for the TCR CDR3 was performed with the HTBI primer set and the Qiagen OneStep RT-PCR kit. The public reads were quality trimmed at Q25 with fastp and then assembled into clones with MiXCR by TCRdb, keeping productive beta chains. Rows are combined by CDR3 protein, so each entry shows the most common genes and DNA. Recorded for this sample are hundreds of thousands of distinct CDR3 sequences; around 15% of them occurred a single time. Jointly, the top ten make up 9.5% to 13% of the sample. The sample taken for sequencing was blood. Source of these receptors: a woman between 18 and 29 years old with Graves' hyperthyroidism.

This clonotype was seen more than once but under ten times. This chain joins TRBV29-1 and TRBJ2-1; 8 nucleotides line up with TRBD2. Germline loops: CDR1 SQVTM, CDR2 ANQGSEA. With 4 bases clipped from V and 0 bases from J, the junction kept 5 bases outside the gene matches. The length of the CDR3 is 15 residues. CDR3 sequence (DNA): TGCAGCGTTGGGGAGCGGGAGACCTCCTACAATGAGCAGTTCTTC. Its translation is CSVGERETSYNEQFF.

This clonotype was counted between two and nine times. J is TRBJ1-3 and V is TRBV4-3; D gene uncertain. Trimming removed 0 bases from V and 3 bases from J, with 9 bases in between. The germline V gene encodes CDR1 LGHNA and CDR2 YSLEER. The CDR3 has 15 amino acids. CDR3 in amino acids: CASSQEEGNGNTIYF. DNA for the CDR3: TGCGCCAGCAGCCAAGAGGAGGGAAATGGAAACACCATATATTTT.

This chain links TRBV29-1 with TRBJ1-1; perhaps TRBD1 as D (5 bases). The CDR3 covers 12 residues. CDR1 is SQVTM and CDR2 is ANQGSEA in the germline V gene. V was pared by 7 bases and J by 6 bases, with 15 bases between. CDR3 loop: CSGFAVGPEAFF. DNA for the CDR3: TGCAGCGGGTTCGCCGTGGGACCTGAAGCTTTCTTT.

Only a few counts were recorded for this clonotype. The chain links TRBV7-2 to TRBJ2-7; D perhaps matches TRBD2 (6 bases). From germline, CDR1 is SGHTA and CDR2 FQGNSA. Trimming shortened V by 5 bases and J by 2 bases, and 13 bases separated the two germline ends. The CDR3 extends over 14 amino acids. As DNA, the CDR3 is TGTGCCAGCAGCCCCCACGGGGGTCCCTACGAGCAGTACTTC. Translation: CASSPHGGPYEQYF.

This clonotype has only a few counts. The CDR3 protein is CASFHASLLAGDYNEQFF. The DNA for the CDR3 is TGTGCCAGCTTCCACGCTTCTTTGTTAGCGGGAGACTACAATGAGCAGTTCTTC. This chain connects TRBV2 to TRBJ2-1; 9 bases match TRBD2. Unmatched junction bases numbered 17, after V lost 8 bases and J lost 3 bases. The germline CDR1 and CDR2 sequences are SNHLY and FYNNEI. CDR3 length: 18 residues.